This TCR beta chain came from a study of blood T cell repertoires in COVID-19. The protocol was immunoSEQ multiplex PCR, while the TCRdb copy is restricted to in-frame clones and leaves out a portion. Of about 73,000 clones in the sample, around 83% were seen once. The CDR3 is 14 amino acids. Deletions cut 4 bases from V and 3 bases from J, with 12 bases between. Germline V gene lookup returns CDR1 MGHRA and CDR2 YSYEKL. This receptor was identified in a woman aged 60-75 years with acute or convalescent COVID-19. This chain joins TRBV4-1 and TRBJ1-2, with D perhaps matching TRBD1 (6 bases). The sequenced sample consisted of peripheral blood. CDR3 protein: CASSRQGPDYGYTF. CDR3 DNA sequence: TGCGCCAGCAGCCGTCAGGGGCCGGACTATGGCTACACCTTC.